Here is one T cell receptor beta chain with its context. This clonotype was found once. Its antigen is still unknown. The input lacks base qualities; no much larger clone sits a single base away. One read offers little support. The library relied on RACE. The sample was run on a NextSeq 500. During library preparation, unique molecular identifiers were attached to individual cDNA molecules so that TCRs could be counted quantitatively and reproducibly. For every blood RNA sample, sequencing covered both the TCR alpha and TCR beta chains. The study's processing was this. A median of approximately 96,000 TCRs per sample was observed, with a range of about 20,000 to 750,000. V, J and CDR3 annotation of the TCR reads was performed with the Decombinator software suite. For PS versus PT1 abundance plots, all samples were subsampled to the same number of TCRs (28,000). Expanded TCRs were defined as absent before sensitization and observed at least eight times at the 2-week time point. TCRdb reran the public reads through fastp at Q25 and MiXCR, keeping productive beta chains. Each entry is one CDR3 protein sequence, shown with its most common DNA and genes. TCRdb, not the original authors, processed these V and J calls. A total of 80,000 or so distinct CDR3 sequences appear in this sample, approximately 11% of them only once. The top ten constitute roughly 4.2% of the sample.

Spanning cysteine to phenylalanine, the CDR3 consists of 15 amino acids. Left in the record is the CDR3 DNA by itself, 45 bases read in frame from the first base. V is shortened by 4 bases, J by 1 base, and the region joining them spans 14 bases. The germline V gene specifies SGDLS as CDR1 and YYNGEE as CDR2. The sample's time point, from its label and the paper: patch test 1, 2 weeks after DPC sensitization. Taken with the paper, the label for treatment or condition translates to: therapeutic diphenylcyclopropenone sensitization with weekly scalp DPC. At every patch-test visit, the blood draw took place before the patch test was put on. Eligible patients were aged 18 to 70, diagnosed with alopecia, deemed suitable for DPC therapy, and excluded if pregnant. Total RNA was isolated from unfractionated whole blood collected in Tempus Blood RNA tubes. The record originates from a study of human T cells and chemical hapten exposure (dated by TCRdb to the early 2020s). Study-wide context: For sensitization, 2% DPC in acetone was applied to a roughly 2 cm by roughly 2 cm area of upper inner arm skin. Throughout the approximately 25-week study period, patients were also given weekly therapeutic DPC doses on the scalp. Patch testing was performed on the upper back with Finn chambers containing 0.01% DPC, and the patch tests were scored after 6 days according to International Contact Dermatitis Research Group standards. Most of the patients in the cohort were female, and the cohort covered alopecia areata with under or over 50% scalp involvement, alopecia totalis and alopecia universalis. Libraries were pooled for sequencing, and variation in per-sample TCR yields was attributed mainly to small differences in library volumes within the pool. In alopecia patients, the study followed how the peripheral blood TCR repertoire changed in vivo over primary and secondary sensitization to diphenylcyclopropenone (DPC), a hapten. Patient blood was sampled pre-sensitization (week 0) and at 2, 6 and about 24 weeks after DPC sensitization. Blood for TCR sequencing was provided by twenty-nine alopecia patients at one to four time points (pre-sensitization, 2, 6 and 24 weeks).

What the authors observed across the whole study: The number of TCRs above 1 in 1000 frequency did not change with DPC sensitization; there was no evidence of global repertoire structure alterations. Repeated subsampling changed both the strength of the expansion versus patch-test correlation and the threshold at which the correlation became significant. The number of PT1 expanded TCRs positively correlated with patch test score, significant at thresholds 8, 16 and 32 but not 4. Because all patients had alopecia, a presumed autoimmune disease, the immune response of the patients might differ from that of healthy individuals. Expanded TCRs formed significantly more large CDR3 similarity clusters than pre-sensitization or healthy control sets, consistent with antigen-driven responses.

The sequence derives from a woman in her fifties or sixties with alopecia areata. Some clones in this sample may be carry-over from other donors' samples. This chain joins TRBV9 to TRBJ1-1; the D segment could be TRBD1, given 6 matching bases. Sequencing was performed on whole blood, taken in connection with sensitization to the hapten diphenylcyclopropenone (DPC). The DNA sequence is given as TGTGCCAGCAGCCCCCAGGACAGCCAGAACACTGAAGCTTTCTTT. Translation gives CASSPQDSQNTEAFF.